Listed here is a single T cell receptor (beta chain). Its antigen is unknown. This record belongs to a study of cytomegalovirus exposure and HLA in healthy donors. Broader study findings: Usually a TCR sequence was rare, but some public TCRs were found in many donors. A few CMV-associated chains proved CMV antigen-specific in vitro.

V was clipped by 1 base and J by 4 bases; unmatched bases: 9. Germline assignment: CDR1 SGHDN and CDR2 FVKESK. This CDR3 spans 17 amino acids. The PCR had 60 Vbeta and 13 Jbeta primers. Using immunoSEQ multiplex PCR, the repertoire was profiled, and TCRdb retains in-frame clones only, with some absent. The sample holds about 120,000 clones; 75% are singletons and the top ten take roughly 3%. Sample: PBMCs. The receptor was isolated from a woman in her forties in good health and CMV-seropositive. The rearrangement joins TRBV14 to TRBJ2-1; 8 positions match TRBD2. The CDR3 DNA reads TGTGCCAGCAGCCAAGGGCTATCGGGACTAGGATACAATGAGCAGTTCTTC. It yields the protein CASSQGLSGLGYNEQFF.